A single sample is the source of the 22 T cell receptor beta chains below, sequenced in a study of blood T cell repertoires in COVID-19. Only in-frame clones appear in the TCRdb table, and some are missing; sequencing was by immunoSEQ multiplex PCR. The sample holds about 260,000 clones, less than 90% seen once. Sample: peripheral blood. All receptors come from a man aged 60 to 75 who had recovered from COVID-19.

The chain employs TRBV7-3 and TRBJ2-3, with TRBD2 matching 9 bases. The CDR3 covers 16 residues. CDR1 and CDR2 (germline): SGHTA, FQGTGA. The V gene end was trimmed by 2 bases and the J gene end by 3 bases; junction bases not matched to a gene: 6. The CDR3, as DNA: TGTGCCAGCAGCTTATGGCTGGCGGGGGGGACAGATACGCAGTATTTT. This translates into CASSLWLAGGTDTQYF. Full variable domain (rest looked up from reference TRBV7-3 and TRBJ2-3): GAGVSQTPSNKVTEKGKYVELRCDPISGHTALYWYRQSLGQGPEFLIYFQGTGAADDSGLPNDRFFAVRPEGSVSTLKIQRTERGDSAVYLCASSLWLAGGTDTQYFGPGTRLTVL.

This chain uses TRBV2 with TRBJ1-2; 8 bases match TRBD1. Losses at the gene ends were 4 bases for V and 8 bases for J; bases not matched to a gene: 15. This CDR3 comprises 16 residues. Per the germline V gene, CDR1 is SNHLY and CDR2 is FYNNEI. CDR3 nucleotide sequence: TGTGCCAGCAGTGGGGTCGACAGGGGAACACCCTGGGGCTACACCTTC. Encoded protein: CASSGVDRGTPWGYTF.

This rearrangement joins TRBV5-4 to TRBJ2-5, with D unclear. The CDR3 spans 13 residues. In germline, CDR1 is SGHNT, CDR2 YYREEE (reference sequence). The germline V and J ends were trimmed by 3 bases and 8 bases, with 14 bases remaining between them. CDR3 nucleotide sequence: TGTGCCAGCAGCTCCACGCGTGGGCCTACCCAGTACTTC. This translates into CASSSTRGPTQYF.

This chain's CDR3 is CASSTETGGYEQYF. The CDR3 DNA reads TGTGCCAGCAGCACCGAGACAGGGGGCTACGAGCAGTACTTC. The chain uses TRBV2 and TRBJ2-7; 9 nucleotides match TRBD1. The CDR3 contains 14 residues. CDR1 and CDR2 (germline): SNHLY, FYNNEI. V trimming: 6 bases; J trimming: 3 bases; junction bases outside the gene matches: 6. Supplemented by reference TRBV2 and TRBJ2-7, the full variable domain reads EPEVTQTPSHQVTQMGQEVILRCVPISNHLYFYWYRQILGQKVEFLVSFYNNEISEKSEIFDDQFSVERPDGSNFTLKIRSTKLEDSAMYFCASSTETGGYEQYFGPGTRLTVT.

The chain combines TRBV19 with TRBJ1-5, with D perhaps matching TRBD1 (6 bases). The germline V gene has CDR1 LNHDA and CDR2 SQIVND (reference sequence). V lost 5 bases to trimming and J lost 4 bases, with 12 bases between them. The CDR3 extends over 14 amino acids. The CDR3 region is CASSLTGTNQPQHF. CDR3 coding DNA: TGTGCCAGTAGTTTGACAGGAACAAATCAGCCCCAGCATTTT.

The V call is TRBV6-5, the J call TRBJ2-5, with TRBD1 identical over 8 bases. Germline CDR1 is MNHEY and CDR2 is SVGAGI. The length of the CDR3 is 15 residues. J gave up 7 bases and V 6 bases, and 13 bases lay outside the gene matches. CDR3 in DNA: TGTGCCAGCAGACAGGGTTCGACAGGGGCGAGGACCCAGTACTTC. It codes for CASRQGSTGARTQYF.

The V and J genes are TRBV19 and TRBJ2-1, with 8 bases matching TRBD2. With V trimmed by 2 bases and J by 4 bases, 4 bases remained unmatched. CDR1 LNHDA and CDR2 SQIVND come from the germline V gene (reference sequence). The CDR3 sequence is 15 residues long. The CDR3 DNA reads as TGTGCCAGTAGTATATTTGCGGGGGGTTACAATGAGCAGTTCTTC. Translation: CASSIFAGGYNEQFF.

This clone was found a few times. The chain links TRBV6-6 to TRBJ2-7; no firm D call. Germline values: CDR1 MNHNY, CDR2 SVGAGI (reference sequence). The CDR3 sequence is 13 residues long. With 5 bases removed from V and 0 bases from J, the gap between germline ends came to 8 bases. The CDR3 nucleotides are TGTGCCAGCAGTACCTCGGGCTCCTACGAGCAGTACTTC. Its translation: CASSTSGSYEQYF.

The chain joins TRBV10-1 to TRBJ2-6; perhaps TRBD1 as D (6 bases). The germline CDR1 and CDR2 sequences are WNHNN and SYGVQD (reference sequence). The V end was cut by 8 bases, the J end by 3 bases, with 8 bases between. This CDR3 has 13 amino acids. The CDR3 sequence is CASQGYGANVLTF. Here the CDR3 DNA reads TGCGCCAGCCAGGGGTATGGGGCCAACGTCCTGACTTTC.

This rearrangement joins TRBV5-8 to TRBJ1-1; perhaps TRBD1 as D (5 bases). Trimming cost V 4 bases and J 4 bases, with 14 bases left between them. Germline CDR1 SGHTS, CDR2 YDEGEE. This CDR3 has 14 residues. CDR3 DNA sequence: TGTGCCAGCAGCCGGACACTCTCGGCCACTGAAGCTTTCTTT. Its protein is CASSRTLSATEAFF. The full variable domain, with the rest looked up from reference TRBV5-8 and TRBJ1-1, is EAGVTQSPTHLIKTRGQQATLRCSPISGHTSVYWYQQALGLGLQFLLWYDEGEERNRGNFPPRFSGRQFPNYSSELNVNALELEDSALYLCASSRTLSATEAFFGQGTRLTVV.

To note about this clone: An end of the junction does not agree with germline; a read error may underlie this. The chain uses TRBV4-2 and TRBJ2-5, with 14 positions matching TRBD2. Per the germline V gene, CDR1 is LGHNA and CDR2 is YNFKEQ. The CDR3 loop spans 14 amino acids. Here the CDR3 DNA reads TGTGCCAGCAGCTTTGGACTAGCGGGGGGCCCGGAAGACTTC. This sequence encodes CASSFGLAGGPEDF.

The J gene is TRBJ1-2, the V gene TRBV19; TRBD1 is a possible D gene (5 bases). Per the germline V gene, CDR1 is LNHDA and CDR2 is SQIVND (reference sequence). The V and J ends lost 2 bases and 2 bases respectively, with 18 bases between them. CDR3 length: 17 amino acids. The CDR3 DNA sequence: TGTGCCAGTAGTATATGGGGGACTAAAGGGGTCAACTATGGCTACACCTTC. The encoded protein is CASSIWGTKGVNYGYTF.

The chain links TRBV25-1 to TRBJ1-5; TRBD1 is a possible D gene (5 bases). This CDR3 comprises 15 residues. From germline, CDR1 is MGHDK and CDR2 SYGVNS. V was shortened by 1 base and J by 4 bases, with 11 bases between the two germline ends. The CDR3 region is CASSESKGWNQPQHF. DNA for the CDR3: TGTGCCAGCAGTGAATCGAAGGGGTGGAATCAGCCCCAGCATTTT.

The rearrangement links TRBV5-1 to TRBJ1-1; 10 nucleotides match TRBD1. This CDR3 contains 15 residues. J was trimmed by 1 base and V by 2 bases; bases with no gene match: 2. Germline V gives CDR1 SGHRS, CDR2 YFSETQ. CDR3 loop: CASSFRQGANTEAFF. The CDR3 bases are TGCGCCAGCAGCTTTAGACAGGGGGCGAACACTGAAGCTTTCTTT.

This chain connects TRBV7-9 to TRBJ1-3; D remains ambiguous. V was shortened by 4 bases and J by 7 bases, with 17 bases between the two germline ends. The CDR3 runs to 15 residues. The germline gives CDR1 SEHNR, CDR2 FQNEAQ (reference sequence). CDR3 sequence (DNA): TGTGCCAGCAGCTCGACCCGGGGTATGAGGAACACCATATATTTT. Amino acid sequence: CASSSTRGMRNTIYF.

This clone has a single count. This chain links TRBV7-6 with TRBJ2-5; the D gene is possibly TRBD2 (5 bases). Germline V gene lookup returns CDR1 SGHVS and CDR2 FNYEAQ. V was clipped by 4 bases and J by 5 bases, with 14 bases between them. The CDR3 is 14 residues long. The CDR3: CASSYSRVEETQYF. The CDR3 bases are TGTGCCAGCAGCTACTCGCGGGTTGAGGAGACCCAGTACTTC.

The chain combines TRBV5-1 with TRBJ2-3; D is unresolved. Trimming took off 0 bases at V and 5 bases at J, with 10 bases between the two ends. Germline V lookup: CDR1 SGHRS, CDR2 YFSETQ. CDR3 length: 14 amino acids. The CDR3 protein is CASSLAGRVDTQYF. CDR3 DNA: TGCGCCAGCAGCTTGGCCGGCCGGGTAGATACGCAGTATTTT.

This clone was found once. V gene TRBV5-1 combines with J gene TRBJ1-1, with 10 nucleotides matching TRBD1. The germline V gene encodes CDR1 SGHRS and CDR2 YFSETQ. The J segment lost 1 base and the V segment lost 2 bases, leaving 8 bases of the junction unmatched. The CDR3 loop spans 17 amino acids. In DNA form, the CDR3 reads TGCGCCAGCAGCTTCCGGGACAGGGGTGCGGGGAACACTGAAGCTTTCTTT. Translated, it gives CASSFRDRGAGNTEAFF.

This chain's CDR3 is CASSPGQGGRETQYF. The CDR3 nucleotides read TGTGCCAGCAGCCCAGGACAGGGTGGGAGGGAGACCCAGTACTTC. This chain links TRBV7-9 with TRBJ2-5; 8 bases map to TRBD1. The CDR3 loop spans 15 amino acids. V was clipped by 5 bases and J by 5 bases; unmatched bases: 10. The germline gives CDR1 SEHNR, CDR2 FQNEAQ (reference sequence).

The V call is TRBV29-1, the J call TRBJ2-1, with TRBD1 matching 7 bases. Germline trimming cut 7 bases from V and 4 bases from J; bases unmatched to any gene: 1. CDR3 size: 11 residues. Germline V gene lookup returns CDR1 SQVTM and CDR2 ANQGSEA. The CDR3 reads CSGDRYNEQFF. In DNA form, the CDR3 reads TGCAGCGGGGACAGATACAATGAGCAGTTCTTC.

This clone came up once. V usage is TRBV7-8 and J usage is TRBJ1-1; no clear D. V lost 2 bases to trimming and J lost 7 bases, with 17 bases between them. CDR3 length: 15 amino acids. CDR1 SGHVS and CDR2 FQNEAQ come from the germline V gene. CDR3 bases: TGTGCCAGCAGCTTAAGCTATGGAGGGTATCTTGAAGCTTTCTTT. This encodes CASSLSYGGYLEAFF.

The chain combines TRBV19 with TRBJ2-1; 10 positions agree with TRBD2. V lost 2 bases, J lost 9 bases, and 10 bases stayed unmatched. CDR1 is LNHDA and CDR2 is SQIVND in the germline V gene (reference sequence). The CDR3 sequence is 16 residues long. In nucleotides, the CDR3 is TGTGCCAGTAGTATAACCAGCGGGGGGGCCGTGAGTGAGCAGTTCTTC. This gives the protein CASSITSGGAVSEQFF.